The clone carrying this T cell receptor beta chain occurred many times. Its antigen is not known. CDR3 length equals 16 residues. Germline lookup yields CDR1 SGHTA and CDR2 FQGNSA. Trimming took off 1 base at V and 0 bases at J, with 10 bases between the two ends. The record originates from a study of T cell repertoires in cytomegalovirus infection. Turning to the study itself: CMV epitopes, recently identified HLA-C-restricted and well-studied HLA-B-restricted, were used. Public TCR beta signatures marked donors with CMV infection and the matching HLA. Study conclusions and caveats: The ex vivo response showed dominance by HLA-C-restricted CMV-specific TCR beta clonotypes. The study identified carriers of CMV plus the relevant HLA from cumulative public TCR beta family frequency.

TCRdb redid the calling of the reads with MiXCR, one entry per CDR3 protein. This sample yields about half a million distinct CDR3 sequences, of which 30% to 40% are seen a single time; 17% belongs to the top ten. The sample was cultured PBMCs, taken from culture after CMV antigen stimulation. The receptor was isolated from a human donor in good health (CMV status not recorded). Some clones in this sample may be carry-over from other donors' samples. J is TRBJ1-3 and V is TRBV7-2; D is ambiguous. In nucleotides, the CDR3 is TGTGCCAGCAGCTTAGACCAGGTTCGCTCTGGAAACACCATATATTTT. Its translation is CASSLDQVRSGNTIYF. The full variable domain, in which reference TRBV7-2 and TRBJ1-3 provide the parts outside the CDR3, is GAGVSQSPSNKVTEKGKDVELRCDPISGHTALYWYRQSLGQGLEFLIYFQGNSAPDKSGLPSDRFSAERTGGSVSTLTIQRTQQEDSAVYLCASSLDQVRSGNTIYFGEGSWLTVV.